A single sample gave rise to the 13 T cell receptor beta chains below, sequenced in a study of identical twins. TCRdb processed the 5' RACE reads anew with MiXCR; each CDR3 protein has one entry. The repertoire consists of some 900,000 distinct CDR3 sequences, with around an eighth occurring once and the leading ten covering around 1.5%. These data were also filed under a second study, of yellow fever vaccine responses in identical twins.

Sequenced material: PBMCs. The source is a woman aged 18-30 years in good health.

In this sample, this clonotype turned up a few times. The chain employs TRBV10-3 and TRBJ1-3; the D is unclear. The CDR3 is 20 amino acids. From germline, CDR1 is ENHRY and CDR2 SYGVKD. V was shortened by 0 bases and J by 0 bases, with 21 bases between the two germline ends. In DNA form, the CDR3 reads TGTGCCATCAGTGAGTCGGCCGAGGTCTTCACTACCTACTCTGGAAACACCATATATTTT. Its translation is CAISESAEVFTTYSGNTIYF.

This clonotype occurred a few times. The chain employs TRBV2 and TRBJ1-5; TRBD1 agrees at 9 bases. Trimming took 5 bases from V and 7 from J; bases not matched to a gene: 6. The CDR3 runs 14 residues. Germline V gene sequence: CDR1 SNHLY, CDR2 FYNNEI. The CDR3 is CASSPLTGGQPQHF. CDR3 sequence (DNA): TGTGCCAGCAGTCCCCTTACAGGGGGCCAGCCCCAGCATTTT.

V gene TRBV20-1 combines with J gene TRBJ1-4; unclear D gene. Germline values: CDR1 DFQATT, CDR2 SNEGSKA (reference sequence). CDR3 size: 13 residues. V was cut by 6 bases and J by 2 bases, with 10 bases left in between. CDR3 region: CSATSRTNEKLFF. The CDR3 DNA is TGCAGTGCGACAAGTAGGACTAATGAAAAACTGTTTTTT.

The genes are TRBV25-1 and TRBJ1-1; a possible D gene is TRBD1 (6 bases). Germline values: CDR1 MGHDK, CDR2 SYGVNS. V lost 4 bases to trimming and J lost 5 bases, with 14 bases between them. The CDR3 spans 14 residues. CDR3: CASSAIKQGTEAFF. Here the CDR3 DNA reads TGTGCCAGCAGTGCGATAAAACAGGGAACTGAAGCTTTCTTT.

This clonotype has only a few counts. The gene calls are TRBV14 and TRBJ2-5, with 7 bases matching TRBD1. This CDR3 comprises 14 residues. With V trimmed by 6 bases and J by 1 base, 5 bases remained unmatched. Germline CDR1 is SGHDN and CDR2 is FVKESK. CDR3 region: CASRPTGPQETQYF. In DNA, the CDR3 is TGTGCCAGCAGACCGACAGGGCCCCAAGAGACCCAGTACTTC.

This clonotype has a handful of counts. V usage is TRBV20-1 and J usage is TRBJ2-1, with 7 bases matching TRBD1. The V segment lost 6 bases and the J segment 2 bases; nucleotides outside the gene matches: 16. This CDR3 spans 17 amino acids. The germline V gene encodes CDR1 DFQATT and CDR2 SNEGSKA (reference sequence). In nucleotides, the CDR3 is TGCAGTGCCCTGTACCTTTCCGGGACAGAAACCTACAATGAGCAGTTCTTC. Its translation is CSALYLSGTETYNEQFF.

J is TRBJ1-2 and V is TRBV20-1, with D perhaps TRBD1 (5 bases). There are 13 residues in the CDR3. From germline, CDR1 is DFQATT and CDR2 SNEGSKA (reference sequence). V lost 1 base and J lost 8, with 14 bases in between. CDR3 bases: TGCAGTGCTAGAGGAGGTGGGGCGCGCGGCTACACCTTC. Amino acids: CSARGGGARGYTF.

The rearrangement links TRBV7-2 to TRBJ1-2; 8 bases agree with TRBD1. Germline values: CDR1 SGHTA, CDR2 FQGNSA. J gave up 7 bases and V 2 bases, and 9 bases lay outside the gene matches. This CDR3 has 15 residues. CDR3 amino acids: CASSLQGAGFFGYTF. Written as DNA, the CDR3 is TGTGCCAGCAGCTTACAGGGGGCAGGTTTTTTTGGCTACACCTTC. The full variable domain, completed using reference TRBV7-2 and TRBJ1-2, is GAGVSQSPSNKVTEKGKDVELRCDPISGHTALYWYRQSLGQGLEFLIYFQGNSAPDKSGLPSDRFSAERTGGSVSTLTIQRTQQEDSAVYLCASSLQGAGFFGYTFGSGTRLTVV.

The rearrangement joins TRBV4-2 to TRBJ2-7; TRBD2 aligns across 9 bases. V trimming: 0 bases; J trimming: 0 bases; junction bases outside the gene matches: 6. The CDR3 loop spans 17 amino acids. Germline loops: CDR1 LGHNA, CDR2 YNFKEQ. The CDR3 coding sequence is TGTGCCAGCAGCCAAGATTCCGGGACTAGCCGCTCCTACGAGCAGTACTTC. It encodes CASSQDSGTSRSYEQYF.

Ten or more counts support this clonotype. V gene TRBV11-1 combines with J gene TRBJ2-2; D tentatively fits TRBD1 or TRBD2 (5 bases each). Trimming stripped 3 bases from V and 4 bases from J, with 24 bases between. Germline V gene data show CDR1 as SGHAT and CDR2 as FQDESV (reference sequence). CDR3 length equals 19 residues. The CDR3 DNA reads TGTGCCAGCAGCTTTCCAAGAGGCTCCGGGGCCTCACGCACCGGGGAGCTGTTTTTT. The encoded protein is CASSFPRGSGASRTGELFF.

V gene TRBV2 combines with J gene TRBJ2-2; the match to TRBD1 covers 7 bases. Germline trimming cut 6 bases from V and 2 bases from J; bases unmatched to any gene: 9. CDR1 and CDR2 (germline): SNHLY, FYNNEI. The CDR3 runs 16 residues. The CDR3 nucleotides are TGTGCCAGCAGCGGTTTCGACAGGGCTAACACCGGGGAGCTGTTTTTT. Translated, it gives CASSGFDRANTGELFF.

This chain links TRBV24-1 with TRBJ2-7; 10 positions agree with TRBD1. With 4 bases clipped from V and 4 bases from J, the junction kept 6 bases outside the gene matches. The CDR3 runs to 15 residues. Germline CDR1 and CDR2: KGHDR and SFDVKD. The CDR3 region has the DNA TGTGCCACCAGTGACTCCGGGACAGGGGTTTACGAGCAGTACTTC. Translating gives CATSDSGTGVYEQYF.

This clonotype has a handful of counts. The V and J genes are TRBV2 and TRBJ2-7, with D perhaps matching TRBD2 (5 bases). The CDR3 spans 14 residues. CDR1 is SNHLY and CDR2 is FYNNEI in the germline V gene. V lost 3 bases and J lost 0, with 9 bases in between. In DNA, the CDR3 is TGTGCCAGCAGTGAGGAAGGGAGCTCCTACGAGCAGTACGTC. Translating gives CASSEEGSSYEQYV.